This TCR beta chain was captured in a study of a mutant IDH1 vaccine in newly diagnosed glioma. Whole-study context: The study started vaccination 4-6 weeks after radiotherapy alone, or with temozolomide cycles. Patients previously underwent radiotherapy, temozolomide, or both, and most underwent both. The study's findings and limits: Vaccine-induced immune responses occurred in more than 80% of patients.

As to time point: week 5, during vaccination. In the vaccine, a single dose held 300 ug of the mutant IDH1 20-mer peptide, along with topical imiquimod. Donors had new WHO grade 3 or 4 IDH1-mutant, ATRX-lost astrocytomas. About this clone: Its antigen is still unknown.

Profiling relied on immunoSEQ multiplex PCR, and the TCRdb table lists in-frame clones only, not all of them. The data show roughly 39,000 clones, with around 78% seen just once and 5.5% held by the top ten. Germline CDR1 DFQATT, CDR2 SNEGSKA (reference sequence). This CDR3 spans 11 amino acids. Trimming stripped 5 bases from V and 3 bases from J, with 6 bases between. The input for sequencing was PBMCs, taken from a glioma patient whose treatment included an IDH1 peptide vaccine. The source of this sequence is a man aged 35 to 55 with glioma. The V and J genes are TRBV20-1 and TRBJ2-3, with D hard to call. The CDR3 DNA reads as TGCAGTGCTCCTATAACAGATACGCAGTATTTT. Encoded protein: CSAPITDTQYF.